One TCR beta chain is described in this entry. The antigen remains unidentified. This entry belongs to a study of early T cells in non-severe SARS-CoV-2 infection. The overall study: RNA in bulk from unsorted whole blood was sequenced, and chains were unpaired.

Attachment of unique molecular identifiers was made to individual cDNA molecules. From the 5' RACE reads, TCRdb called clonotypes with MiXCR, one entry per CDR3 protein. The sample yields about 80,000 distinct CDR3 sequences, 9.5% to 15% seen once. Study results and caveats: VDJdb-based annotation leaned toward anti-spike CD8 responses and missed private and CD4 specificities.

This CDR3 contains 15 residues. CDR1 and CDR2 from the germline V gene are SGHTA and FQGTGA. Between the trimmed V and J ends, which lost 3 bases and 1 base, there was a span of 11 bases. The V gene is TRBV7-3, the J gene TRBJ2-3; D is ambiguous. The sample was whole blood, taken at baseline. The clonotype comes from an adult who was a healthcare worker with PCR-confirmed SARS-CoV-2 infection or an uninfected control (not recorded which). The donor label of this sample is uncertain. CDR3 amino acids: CASSFTGMGTDTQYF. The CDR3 nucleotides read TGTGCCAGCAGCTTTACTGGAATGGGCACAGATACGCAGTATTTT.